This entry features one T cell receptor (beta chain) sequence. Its target is unknown. These data come from a study of OX40 agonist ivuxolimab in advanced cancers. Study-level information: Patients were dosed with the agonistic anti-OX40 (CD134) antibody ivuxolimab. At under 85% male, the cohort had a mean age of about 55 years, ranging from 23 to 79. Broader study findings: The study did not work out the antigen specificity of the expanded peripheral T cells.

At cycle 4 day 1, cycle 7 day 1, and baseline, blood was sampled. TCRdb's copy holds only in-frame clones and misses some; the assay was immunoSEQ multiplex PCR. In the table there are over 80,000 clones, 80% to 90% of which are singletons. The CDR3 runs to 17 residues. Trimming cost V 7 bases and J 5 bases; bases outside gene matches: 18. CDR1 is SEHNR, CDR2 FQNEAQ, per germline (reference sequence). The sequenced sample was CD4+ or CD8+ T cells sorted from blood, obtained in a trial of the OX40 agonist ivuxolimab. The TCR originated in an adult with an advanced solid tumor such as melanoma, head and neck, liver or kidney cancer. This chain links TRBV7-9 with TRBJ2-5; 8 bases align to TRBD2. The CDR3 here is CASTWSRSGSLSETQYF. The CDR3 bases are TGTGCCAGCACCTGGTCGAGGAGCGGGAGTCTTTCCGAGACCCAGTACTTC.